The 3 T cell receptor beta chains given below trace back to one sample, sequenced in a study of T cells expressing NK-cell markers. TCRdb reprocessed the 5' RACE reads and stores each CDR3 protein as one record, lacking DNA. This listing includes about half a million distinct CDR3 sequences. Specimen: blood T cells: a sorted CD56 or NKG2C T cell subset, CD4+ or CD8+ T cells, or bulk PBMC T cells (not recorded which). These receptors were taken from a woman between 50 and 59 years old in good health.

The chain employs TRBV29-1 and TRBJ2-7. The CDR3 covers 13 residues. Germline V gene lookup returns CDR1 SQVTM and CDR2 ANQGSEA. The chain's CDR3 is CSVEVPSVYEQYF.

CDR3: CASSLGDWVNNEQFF. The chain links TRBV7-6 to TRBJ2-1; without DNA, the TCRdb call of TRBD1 cannot be checked. From germline, CDR1 is SGHVS and CDR2 FNYEAQ. The CDR3 has 15 residues.

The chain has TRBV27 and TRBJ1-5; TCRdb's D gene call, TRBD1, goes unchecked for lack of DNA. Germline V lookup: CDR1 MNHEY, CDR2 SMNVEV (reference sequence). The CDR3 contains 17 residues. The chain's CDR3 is CASSLSGQFYSNQPQHF.